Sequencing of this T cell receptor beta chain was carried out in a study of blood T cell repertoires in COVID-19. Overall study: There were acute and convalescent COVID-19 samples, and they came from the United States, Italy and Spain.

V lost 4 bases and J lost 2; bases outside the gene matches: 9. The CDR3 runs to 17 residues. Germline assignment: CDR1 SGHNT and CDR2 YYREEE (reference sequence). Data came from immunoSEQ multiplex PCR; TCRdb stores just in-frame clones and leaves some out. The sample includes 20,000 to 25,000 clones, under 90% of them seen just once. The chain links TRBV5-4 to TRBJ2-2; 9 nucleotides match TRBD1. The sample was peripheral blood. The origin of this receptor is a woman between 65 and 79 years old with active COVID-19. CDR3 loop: CASSGDRESLNTGELFF. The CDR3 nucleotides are TGTGCCAGCAGCGGGGACAGGGAATCACTTAACACCGGGGAGCTGTTTTTT. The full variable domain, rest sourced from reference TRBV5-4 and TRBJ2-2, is ETGVTQSPTHLIKTRGQQVTLRCSSQSGHNTVSWYQQALGQGPQFIFQYYREEENGRGNFPPRFSGLQFPNYSSELNVNALELDDSALYLCASSGDRESLNTGELFFGEGSRLTVL.